This T cell receptor beta chain was documented in a study of blood T cell repertoires in COVID-19. Study overall: The cDNA or gDNA used as material had been derived from T cells, B-cell-depleted T cells, or PBMCs.

Residents of 24 US areas, aged roughly 18 to 89 years, made up the participants. Germline-derived CDR1 and CDR2 are ENHRY and SYGVKD. This CDR3 is 14 amino acids long. V lost 3 bases and J 3 bases, leaving 11 bases between the germline ends. The data were produced by immunoSEQ multiplex PCR, yet TCRdb's version contains in-frame clones alone and is incomplete. Among a few hundred thousand clones, more than 75% were seen once, and the ten largest hold more than 9%. The rearrangement uses TRBV10-3 and TRBJ1-2; a weak D match, TRBD1 (5 bases). The source of this sequence is a woman between 18 and 29 years old who had recovered from COVID-19. The source material was PBMCs or T cells enriched from blood (not recorded which). This CDR3 is CAISELGADYGYTF. CDR3 sequence (DNA): TGTGCCATCAGTGAATTAGGGGCAGACTATGGCTACACCTTC.